This paragraph reports one T cell receptor (beta chain). This record comes from a study of blood T cell repertoires in COVID-19. V was clipped by 2 bases and J by 0 bases, with 17 bases between them. Per the germline V gene, CDR1 is GTSNPN and CDR2 is SVGIG (reference sequence). The CDR3 is made up of 17 amino acids. The table came from immunoSEQ multiplex PCR; TCRdb's copy has only in-frame clones and leaves some out. Of about 200,000 clones detected, about nine tenths appear once; the ten largest clones hold roughly 1.2%. The TCR comes from a man in his thirties or forties who had recovered from COVID-19. The J gene is TRBJ1-3, the V gene TRBV30; the D is unclear. Input material: PBMCs or T cells enriched from blood (not recorded which). CDR3 sequence: CAWSWTVGVGSGNTIYF. The CDR3 DNA follows: TGTGCCTGGAGTTGGACGGTCGGGGTCGGCTCTGGAAACACCATATATTTT. The complete variable domain, with remaining parts taken from reference TRBV30 and TRBJ1-3, reads SQTIHQWPATLVQPVGSPLSLECTVEGTSNPNLYWYRQAAGRGLQLLFYSVGIGQISSEVPQNLSASRPQDRQFILSSKKLLLSDSGFYLCAWSWTVGVGSGNTIYFGEGSWLTVV.